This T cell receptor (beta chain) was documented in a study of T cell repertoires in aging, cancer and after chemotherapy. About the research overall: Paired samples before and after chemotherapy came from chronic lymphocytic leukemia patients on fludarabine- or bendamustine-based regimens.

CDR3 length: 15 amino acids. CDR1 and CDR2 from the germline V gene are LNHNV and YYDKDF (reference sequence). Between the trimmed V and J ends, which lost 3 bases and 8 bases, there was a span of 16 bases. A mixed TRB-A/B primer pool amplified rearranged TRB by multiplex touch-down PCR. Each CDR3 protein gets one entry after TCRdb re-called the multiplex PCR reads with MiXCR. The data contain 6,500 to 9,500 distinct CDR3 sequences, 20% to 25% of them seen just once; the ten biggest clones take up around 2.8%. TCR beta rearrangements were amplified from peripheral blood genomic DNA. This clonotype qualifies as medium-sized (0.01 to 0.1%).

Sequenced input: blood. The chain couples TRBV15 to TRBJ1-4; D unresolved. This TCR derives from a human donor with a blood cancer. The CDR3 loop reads CATSSSWVPGEKLFF. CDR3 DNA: TGTGCCACCAGCAGTTCGTGGGTCCCGGGGGAAAAACTGTTTTTT.